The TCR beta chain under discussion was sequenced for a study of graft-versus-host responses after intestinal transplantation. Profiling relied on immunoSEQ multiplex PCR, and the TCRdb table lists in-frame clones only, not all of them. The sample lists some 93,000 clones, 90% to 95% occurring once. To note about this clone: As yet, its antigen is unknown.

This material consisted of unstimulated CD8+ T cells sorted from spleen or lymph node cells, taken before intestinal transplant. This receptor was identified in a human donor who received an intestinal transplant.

Written as DNA, the CDR3 is TGTGCCAGCCGGGAGGGCCTACTTATGTACACCGGGGAGCTGTTTTTT. This codes for CASREGLLMYTGELFF. The chain links TRBV2 to TRBJ2-2, with TRBD2 identical over 8 bases. Trimming removed 8 bases from V and 3 bases from J; junction bases left unmatched: 11. This CDR3 is 16 amino acids long. CDR1 and CDR2 from the germline V gene are SNHLY and FYNNEI.